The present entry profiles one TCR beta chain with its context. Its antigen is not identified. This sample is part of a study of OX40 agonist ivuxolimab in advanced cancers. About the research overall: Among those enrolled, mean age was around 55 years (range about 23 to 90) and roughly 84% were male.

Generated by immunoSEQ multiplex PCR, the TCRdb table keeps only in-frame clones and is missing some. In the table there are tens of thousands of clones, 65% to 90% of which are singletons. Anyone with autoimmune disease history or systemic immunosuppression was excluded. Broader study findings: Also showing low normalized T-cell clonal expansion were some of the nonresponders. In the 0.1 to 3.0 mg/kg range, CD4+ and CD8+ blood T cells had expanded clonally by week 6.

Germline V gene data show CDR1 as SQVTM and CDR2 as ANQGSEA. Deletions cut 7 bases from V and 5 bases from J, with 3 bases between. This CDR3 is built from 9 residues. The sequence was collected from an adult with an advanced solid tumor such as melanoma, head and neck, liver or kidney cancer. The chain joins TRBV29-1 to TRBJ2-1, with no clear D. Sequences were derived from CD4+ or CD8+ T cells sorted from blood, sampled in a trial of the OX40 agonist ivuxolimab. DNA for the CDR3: TGCAGCGCTGACAATGAGCAGTTCTTC. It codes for CSADNEQFF.